This entry describes one T cell receptor beta chain. Its antigen is not known. This sample was included in a study of OX40 agonist ivuxolimab in advanced cancers. In the study overall: Dose-escalation patients were diagnosed with hepatocellular carcinoma, melanoma, renal cell cancer or head and neck cancer. With a range of about 23 to 90, age averaged about 58 years, and 70% to 85% were male.

The study, taken as a whole, reports: Dose levels from 0.1 to 3.0 mg/kg saw CD4+ and CD8+ blood T cells expand clonally by week 6.

The table came from immunoSEQ multiplex PCR; TCRdb's copy has only in-frame clones and leaves some out. The table lists 90,000 or so clones, approximately 90% of them singletons, with 1.5% to 2% in the top ten. CDR3 size: 14 residues. The V and J ends lost 5 bases and 4 bases respectively, with 12 bases between them. Germline assignment: CDR1 LNHDA and CDR2 SQIVND (reference sequence). The TCR sequence derives from an adult with an advanced solid tumor such as melanoma, head and neck, liver or kidney cancer. The specimen comprised CD4+ or CD8+ T cells sorted from blood, sampled in a trial of the OX40 agonist ivuxolimab. The chain recombines TRBV19 with TRBJ1-3; D is possibly TRBD1 (5 bases). In nucleotides, the CDR3 is TGTGCCAGTAGTCCCCAAGGGGCGGGAAACACCATATATTTT. The encoded protein is CASSPQGAGNTIYF.